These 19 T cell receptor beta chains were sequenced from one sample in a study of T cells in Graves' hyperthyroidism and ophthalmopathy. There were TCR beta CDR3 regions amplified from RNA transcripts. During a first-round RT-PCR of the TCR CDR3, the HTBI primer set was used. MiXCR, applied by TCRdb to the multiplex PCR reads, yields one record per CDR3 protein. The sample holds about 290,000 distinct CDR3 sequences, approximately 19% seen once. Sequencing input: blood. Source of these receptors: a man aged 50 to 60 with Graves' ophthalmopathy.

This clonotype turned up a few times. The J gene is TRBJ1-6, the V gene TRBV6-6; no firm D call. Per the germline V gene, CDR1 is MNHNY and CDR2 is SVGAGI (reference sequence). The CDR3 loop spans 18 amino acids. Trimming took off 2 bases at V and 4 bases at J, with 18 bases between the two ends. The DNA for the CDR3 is TGTGCCAGCAGTTACGTATCTGGCGGGGTGGGGTATAATTCACCCCTCCACTTT. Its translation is CASSYVSGGVGYNSPLHF.

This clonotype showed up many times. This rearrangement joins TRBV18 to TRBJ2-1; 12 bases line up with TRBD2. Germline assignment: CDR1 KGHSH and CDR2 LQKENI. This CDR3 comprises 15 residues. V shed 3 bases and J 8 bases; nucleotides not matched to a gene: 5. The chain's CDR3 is CASSPELAGGDEQFF. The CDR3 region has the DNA TGTGCCAGCTCACCGGAGCTAGCGGGAGGGGATGAGCAGTTCTTC.

CDR3 sequence (DNA): TGTGCCAGCAGCATGGGCTCCTATAATTCACCCCTCCACTTT. Amino acids: CASSMGSYNSPLHF. The rearrangement links TRBV25-1 to TRBJ1-6; the D is unclear. V dropped 6 bases and J dropped 0 bases, with 6 bases sitting between them. From germline, CDR1 is MGHDK and CDR2 SYGVNS. The CDR3 sequence is 14 residues long.

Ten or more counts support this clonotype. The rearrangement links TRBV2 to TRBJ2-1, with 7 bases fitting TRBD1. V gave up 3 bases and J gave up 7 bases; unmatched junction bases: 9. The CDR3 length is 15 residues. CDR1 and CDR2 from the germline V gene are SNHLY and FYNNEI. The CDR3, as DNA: TGTGCCAGCAGTGAGGGGACAGACTACAAAAATGAGCAGTTCTTC. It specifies CASSEGTDYKNEQFF.

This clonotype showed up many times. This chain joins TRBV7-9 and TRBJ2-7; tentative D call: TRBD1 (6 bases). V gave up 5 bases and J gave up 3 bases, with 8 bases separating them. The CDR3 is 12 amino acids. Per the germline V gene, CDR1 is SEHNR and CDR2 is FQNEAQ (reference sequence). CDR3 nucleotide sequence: TGTGCCAGCAGCGAGGGGGTCTACGAGCAGTACTTC. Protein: CASSEGVYEQYF.

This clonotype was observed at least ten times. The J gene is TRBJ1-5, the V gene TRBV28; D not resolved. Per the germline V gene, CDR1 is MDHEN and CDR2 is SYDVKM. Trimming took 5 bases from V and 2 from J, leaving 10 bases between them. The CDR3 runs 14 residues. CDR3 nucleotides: TGTGCCAGCAGTGCGGGAGACGGCAATCAGCCCCAGCATTTT. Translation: CASSAGDGNQPQHF.

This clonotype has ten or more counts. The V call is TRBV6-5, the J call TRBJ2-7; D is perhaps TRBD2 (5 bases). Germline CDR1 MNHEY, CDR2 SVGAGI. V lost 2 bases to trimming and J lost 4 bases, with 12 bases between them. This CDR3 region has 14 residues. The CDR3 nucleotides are TGTGCCAGCAGTTACGCGGGCGTTCAGTACGAGCAGTACTTC. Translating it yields CASSYAGVQYEQYF.

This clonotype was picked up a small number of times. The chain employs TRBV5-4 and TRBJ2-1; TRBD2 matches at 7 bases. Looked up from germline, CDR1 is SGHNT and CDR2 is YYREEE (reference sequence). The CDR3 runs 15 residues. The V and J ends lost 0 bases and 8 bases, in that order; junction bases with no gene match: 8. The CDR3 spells CASSLGTSVIDEQFF. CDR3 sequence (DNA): TGTGCCAGCAGCTTGGGAACTAGCGTAATCGATGAGCAGTTCTTC.

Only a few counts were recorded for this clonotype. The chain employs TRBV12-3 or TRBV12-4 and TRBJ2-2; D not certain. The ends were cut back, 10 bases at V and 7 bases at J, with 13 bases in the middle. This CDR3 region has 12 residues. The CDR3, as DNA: TGTGCCACCAGAAAGAGGAGCGGGGAGCTGTTTTTT. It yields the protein CATRKRSGELFF.

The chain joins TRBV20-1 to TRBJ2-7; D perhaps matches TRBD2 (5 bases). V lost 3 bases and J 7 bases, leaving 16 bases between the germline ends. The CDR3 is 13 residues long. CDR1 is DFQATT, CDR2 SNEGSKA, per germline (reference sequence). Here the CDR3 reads CSARGESLGEQYF. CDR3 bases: TGCAGTGCTAGGGGAGAGTCATTGGGGGAGCAGTACTTC.

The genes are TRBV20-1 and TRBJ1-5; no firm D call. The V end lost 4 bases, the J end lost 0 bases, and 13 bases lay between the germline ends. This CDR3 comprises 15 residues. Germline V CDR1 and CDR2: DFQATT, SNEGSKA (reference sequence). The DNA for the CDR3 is TGCAGTGCTATCCGGGAGCTCAATAGCAATCAGCCCCAGCATTTT. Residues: CSAIRELNSNQPQHF.

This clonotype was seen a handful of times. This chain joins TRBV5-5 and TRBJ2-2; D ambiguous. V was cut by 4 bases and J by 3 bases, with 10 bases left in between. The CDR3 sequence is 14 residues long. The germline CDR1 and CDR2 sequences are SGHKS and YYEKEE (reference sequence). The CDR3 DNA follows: TGTGCCAGCAGCCCCTCGCTCTACACCGGGGAGCTGTTTTTT. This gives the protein CASSPSLYTGELFF.

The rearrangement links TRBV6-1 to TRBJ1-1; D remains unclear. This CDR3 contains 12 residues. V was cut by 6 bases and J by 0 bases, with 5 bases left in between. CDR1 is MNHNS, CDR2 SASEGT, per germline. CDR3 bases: TGTGCCAGCAGGAAGATGAACACTGAAGCTTTCTTT. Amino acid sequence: CASRKMNTEAFF.

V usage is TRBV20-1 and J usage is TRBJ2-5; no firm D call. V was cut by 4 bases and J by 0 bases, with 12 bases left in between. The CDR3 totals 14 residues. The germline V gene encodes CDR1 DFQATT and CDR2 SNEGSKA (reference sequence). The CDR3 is CSATPFSDQETQYF. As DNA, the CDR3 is TGCAGTGCTACCCCTTTTTCGGACCAAGAGACCCAGTACTTC.

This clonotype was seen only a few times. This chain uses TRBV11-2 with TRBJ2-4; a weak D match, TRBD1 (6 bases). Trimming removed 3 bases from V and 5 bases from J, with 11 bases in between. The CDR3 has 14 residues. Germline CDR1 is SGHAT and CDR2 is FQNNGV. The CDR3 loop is CASSLNNRENIQYF. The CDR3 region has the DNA TGTGCCAGCAGCTTGAACAACAGGGAAAACATTCAGTACTTC.

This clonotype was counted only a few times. CDR3 sequence reads: CSARDIWEQFF. The CDR3 bases are TGCAGTGCTAGAGATATATGGGAGCAGTTCTTC. The rearrangement links TRBV20-1 to TRBJ2-1; D gene ambiguous. This CDR3 is 11 amino acids long. Germline CDR1 DFQATT, CDR2 SNEGSKA (reference sequence). V shed 0 bases and J shed 10 bases, with 7 bases lying between them.

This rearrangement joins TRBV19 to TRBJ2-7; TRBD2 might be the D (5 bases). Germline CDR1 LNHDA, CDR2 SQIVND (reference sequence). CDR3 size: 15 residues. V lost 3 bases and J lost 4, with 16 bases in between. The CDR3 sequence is CASSMPGSPGYEQYF. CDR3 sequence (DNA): TGTGCCAGTAGTATGCCGGGGTCCCCAGGATACGAGCAGTACTTC. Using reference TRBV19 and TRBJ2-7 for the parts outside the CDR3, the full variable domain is DGGITQSPKYLFRKEGQNVTLSCEQNLNHDAMYWYRQDPGQGLRLIYYSQIVNDFQKGDIAEGYSVSREKKESFPLTVTSAQKNPTAFYLCASSMPGSPGYEQYFGPGTRLTVT.

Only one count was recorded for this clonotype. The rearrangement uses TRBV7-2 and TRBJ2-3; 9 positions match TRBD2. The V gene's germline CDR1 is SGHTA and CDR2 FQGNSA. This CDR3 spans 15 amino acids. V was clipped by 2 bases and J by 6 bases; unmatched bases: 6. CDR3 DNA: TGTGCCAGCAGCTTACGCATTAGCGGGGGTGATACGCAGTATTTT. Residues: CASSLRISGGDTQYF.

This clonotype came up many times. The DNA of the CDR3 is TGCGCCAGCAGCCTCAGCACCGGGACGGTGAACACTGAAGCTTTCTTT. As protein: CASSLSTGTVNTEAFF. The J gene is TRBJ1-1, the V gene TRBV5-1, with TRBD1 as a possible D gene (5 bases). Germline-derived CDR1 and CDR2 are SGHRS and YFSETQ. The CDR3 consists of 16 residues. V gave up 4 bases and J gave up 0 bases, with 16 bases separating them.